Listed below are T cell receptor beta chains from one sample, sequenced in a study of human T cells and chemical hapten exposure. TCRdb reprocessed the RACE reads with MiXCR, giving one entry per CDR3 protein. The sample includes 240,000 or so distinct CDR3 sequences, more than 6.5% of them seen just once. The specimen comprised whole blood, sampled in connection with sensitization to the hapten diphenylcyclopropenone (DPC). The receptor source for this set is a woman in her thirties or forties with alopecia areata. Some clones in this sample may be carry-over from other donors' samples. Each CDR3 is given with its conserved first and last residue. D genes are given only for firm matches. Some rows mark clone size as missing; the rest say once, few, many or name a class of expanded clone.

TRBJ2-7	many	TRBD2	TRBV12-3/TRBV12-4	CASSLAAGGEQYF	TGTGCCAGCAGTTTAGCGGCGGGGGGCGAGCAGTACTTC
TRBJ2-7	many	TRBD1	TRBV28	CASSGTGREQYF	TGTGCCAGCAGTGGGACAGGGAGGGAGCAGTACTTC
TRBJ1-5	few	NA	TRBV4-1	CASSQDLRQHNQPQHF	TGCGCCAGCAGCCAAGATCTTCGGCAGCACAATCAGCCCCAGCATTTT
TRBJ2-7	few	NA	TRBV3-1	CASSLVVVIYEQYF	TGTGCCAGCAGCCTTGTGGTAGTGATCTACGAGCAGTACTTC
TRBJ2-4	NA	TRBD1	TRBV29-1	CSVGPQGDRVRYF	TGCAGCGTTGGCCCCCAGGGGGACAGAGTTAGGTACTTC
TRBJ2-2	NA	NA	TRBV3-1	CASSQAQDHTGELFF	TGTGCCAGCAGCCAAGCGCAAGACCACACCGGGGAGCTGTTTTTT
TRBJ1-6	many	TRBD1	TRBV12-3/TRBV12-4	CASSPATGPNSPLHF	TGTGCCAGCAGTCCCGCGACAGGGCCTAATTCACCCCTCCACTTT
TRBJ2-3	NA	TRBD2	TRBV5-1	CASRGLASDTQYF	TGCGCCAGCAGGGGACTAGCGTCAGATACGCAGTATTTT
TRBJ1-4	few	NA	TRBV6-1	CATEHRSTNEKLFF	TGTGCCACCGAACACCGATCAACTAATGAAAAACTGTTTTTT
TRBJ1-4	few	TRBD1	TRBV7-9	CASSFSGTGVNEKLFF	TGTGCCAGCAGCTTTTCCGGGACAGGGGTTAATGAAAAACTGTTTTTT
TRBJ1-3	few	NA	TRBV10-3	CAISDTSSGNTIYF	TGTGCCATCAGTGATACCTCCTCTGGAAACACCATATATTTT
TRBJ2-5	few	TRBD1	TRBV7-2	CASSALGQLYQETQYF	TGTGCCAGCAGCGCCCTGGGACAGCTGTACCAAGAGACCCAGTACTTC
TRBJ2-1	few	TRBD2	TRBV6-6	CASAPTSGRTEQFF	TGTGCCAGCGCGCCGACTAGCGGTCGAACTGAGCAGTTCTTC
TRBJ2-5	NA	NA	TRBV28	CASSFAGLTLGETQYF	TGTGCCAGCAGTTTCGCCGGACTGACTTTAGGAGAGACCCAGTACTTC
TRBJ1-1	few	NA	TRBV27	CASSFGRRQSNTEAFF	TGTGCCAGCAGTTTCGGCAGGAGACAATCGAACACTGAAGCTTTCTTT
TRBJ1-1	few	NA	TRBV6-5	CASSYSFGAEAFF	TGTGCCAGCAGTTACTCGTTCGGCGCTGAAGCTTTCTTT
TRBJ1-5	NA	NA	TRBV28	CASSFRGVYRDQPQHF	TGTGCCAGCAGTTTCCGGGGCGTTTATAGGGATCAGCCCCAGCATTTT
TRBJ1-2	once	TRBD1	TRBV27	CASRWGQGDYGYTF	TGTGCCAGCCGGTGGGGACAGGGGGACTATGGCTACACCTTC
TRBJ2-7	many	NA	TRBV12-3/TRBV12-4	CASKGSAYEQYF	TGTGCCAGCAAAGGGAGCGCCTACGAGCAGTACTTC
TRBJ2-2	few	NA	TRBV7-9	CASSLWGLLVNTGELFF	TGTGCCAGCAGCTTATGGGGCCTGCTTGTGAACACCGGGGAGCTGTTTTTT
TRBJ2-7	few	NA	TRBV29-1	CSVGPGDFREQYF	TGCAGCGTTGGGCCAGGGGATTTTAGAGAGCAGTACTTC
TRBJ2-2	many	NA	TRBV7-3	CASGRELSTGELFF	TGTGCCAGTGGCCGGGAACTTAGTACCGGGGAGCTGTTTTTT
TRBJ2-4	NA	NA	TRBV19	CASTPPGSAKNIQYF	TGTGCCAGTACTCCCCCGGGGTCAGCCAAAAACATTCAGTACTTC
TRBJ1-6	NA	TRBD1	TRBV7-8	CASSRAGQGQAPLHF	TGTGCCAGCAGTCGGGCGGGACAGGGGCAGGCACCCCTCCACTTT
TRBJ2-3	many	NA	TRBV5-1	CASSPSGAVTDTQYF	TGCGCCAGCAGCCCGTCGGGAGCCGTCACAGATACGCAGTATTTT
TRBJ2-7	NA	TRBD2	TRBV4-1	CASSQDSRTSGEQYF	TGCGCCAGCAGCCAAGATAGTCGGACTAGCGGCGAGCAGTACTTC
TRBJ1-1	many	NA	TRBV20-1	CSARGGWTEAFF	TGCAGTGCTAGAGGGGGGTGGACTGAAGCTTTCTTT
TRBJ2-1	few	TRBD2	TRBV11-2	CASSLSSGRASGYNEQFF	TGTGCCAGCAGCTTATCTTCCGGTAGGGCTAGCGGATACAATGAGCAGTTCTTC
TRBJ2-3	few	NA	TRBV4-3	CASSQLRSGSDTQYF	TGCGCCAGCAGCCAACTGCGGTCGGGCTCAGATACGCAGTATTTT
TRBJ2-1	NA	NA	TRBV6-6	CASSPTSFSYNEQFF	TGTGCCAGCAGCCCCACTAGTTTCTCCTACAATGAGCAGTTCTTC
TRBJ1-4	many	NA	TRBV11-2	CASSRGADEKLFF	TGTGCCAGCAGCCGGGGCGCGGATGAAAAACTGTTTTTT
TRBJ2-1	few	NA	TRBV28	CASSIPDYRNEQFF	TGTGCCAGCAGTATCCCGGACTACCGCAATGAGCAGTTCTTC
TRBJ2-2	few	NA	TRBV7-3	CASSFGPPSGELFF	TGTGCCAGCAGCTTTGGGCCTCCCTCCGGGGAGCTGTTTTTT
TRBJ2-7	NA	TRBD2	TRBV7-9	CASGATSGPYEQYF	TGTGCCAGCGGCGCAACTAGCGGGCCCTACGAGCAGTACTTC
TRBJ2-3	few	TRBD2	TRBV20-1	CSARVAGGQPDTQYF	TGCAGTGCTAGAGTGGCGGGAGGGCAGCCAGATACGCAGTATTTT
TRBJ1-4	few	TRBD1	TRBV28	CASSSPAGGRHEKLFF	TGTGCCAGCAGTTCCCCAGCAGGGGGCAGGCATGAAAAACTGTTTTTT
TRBJ2-4	NA	NA	TRBV20-1	CSARTRGHPGNIQYF	TGCAGTGCTAGGACTAGGGGGCACCCAGGAAACATTCAGTACTTC
TRBJ2-6	few	NA	TRBV4-3	CASSLQGSSGANVLTF	TGCGCCAGCAGCCTTCAGGGGAGCTCTGGGGCCAACGTCCTGACTTTC
TRBJ2-3	NA	TRBD2	TRBV18	CASSPRTSALTDTQYF	TGTGCCAGCTCACCCAGGACTAGCGCGCTCACAGATACGCAGTATTTT
TRBJ2-2	NA	TRBD1	TRBV7-2	CASSLADRANTGELFF	TGTGCCAGCAGCTTAGCGGACAGGGCGAACACCGGGGAGCTGTTTTTT
TRBJ2-5	few	NA	TRBV7-2	CASRRQEGVETQYF	TGTGCCAGCAGACGACAGGAGGGGGTAGAGACCCAGTACTTC
TRBJ2-2	NA	NA	TRBV12-3/TRBV12-4	CASSPSLRTVNTGELFF	TGTGCCAGCAGTCCTTCCCTCAGGACAGTCAACACCGGGGAGCTGTTTTTT
TRBJ2-1	NA	TRBD2	TRBV20-1	CSARDKILAGVVQFF	TGCAGTGCTAGAGATAAGATACTAGCGGGAGTTGTGCAGTTCTTC
TRBJ1-5	many	NA	TRBV5-1	CASSIGTENQPQHF	TGCGCCAGCAGCATCGGGACGGAGAATCAGCCCCAGCATTTT
TRBJ1-2	few	TRBD1	TRBV6-5	CASSSGTGGSPGGYTF	TGTGCCAGCAGTTCCGGGACAGGGGGCTCCCCTGGTGGCTACACCTTC
TRBJ2-2	few	NA	TRBV2	CASSEEAPNTGELFF	TGTGCCAGCAGTGAGGAGGCTCCTAACACCGGGGAGCTGTTTTTT
TRBJ1-5	few	NA	TRBV28	CASSSPGGGSIQPQHF	TGTGCCAGCAGTTCCCCCGGTGGGGGATCGATTCAGCCCCAGCATTTT
TRBJ1-4	few	NA	TRBV6-5	CASSVGGGNEKLFF	TGTGCCAGCAGTGTGGGTGGAGGTAATGAAAAACTGTTTTTT
TRBJ2-5	few	TRBD2	TRBV29-1	CSVQTSGKETQYF	TGCAGCGTCCAGACTAGCGGTAAAGAGACCCAGTACTTC
TRBJ2-4	few	TRBD1	TRBV6-2/TRBV6-3	CASSHRGLALAKNIQYF	TGTGCCAGCAGTCACAGGGGCCTCGCGCTAGCCAAAAACATTCAGTACTTC
TRBJ1-5	NA	NA	TRBV7-9	CASSGGMDQPQHF	TGTGCCAGCAGCGGGGGGATGGATCAGCCCCAGCATTTT
TRBJ2-1	NA	NA	TRBV24-1	CATGGTASSYNEQFF	TGTGCCACCGGAGGGACAGCAAGCTCCTACAATGAGCAGTTCTTC
TRBJ2-7	few	NA	TRBV6-5	CASSYALSYEQYF	TGTGCCAGCAGTTACGCCCTATCCTACGAGCAGTACTTC
TRBJ2-1	many	NA	TRBV24-1	CATSDSGSSEQFF	TGTGCCACCAGTGATTCAGGGTCCAGTGAGCAGTTCTTC